The clone carrying this TCR beta chain occurred a few times. Its antigen remains unknown. Germline CDR1 reads SGHDN; CDR2 reads FVKESK. After removal of 0 bases from V and 8 bases from J, the junction contained 3 bases not matched to a gene. This CDR3 has 15 amino acids. Use of 60 Vbeta and 13 Jbeta primers characterized the PCR. Produced via immunoSEQ multiplex PCR; TCRdb's table is partial and in-frame only. The sample yields fewer than 200,000 clones, more than 85% seen once. The source of the sample is a study of cytomegalovirus exposure and HLA in healthy donors. Study conclusions and caveats: It was reportedly the case that the classifier diagnosed cytomegalovirus status with high specificity and sensitivity. DRB1 had the most TCR associations and HLA-C the fewest, a later analysis found, with rates varying by HLA locus. Specificity for CMV antigens was confirmed in vitro for three of the CMV-associated chains. An analysis was carried out at a later point. It showed that HLA-associated TCR beta chains were more clonally expanded than equally common non-associated chains.

The sample consisted of PBMCs. This TCR was sampled from a girl under three years old in good health and CMV-seronegative. V gene TRBV14 combines with J gene TRBJ1-6; 8 positions agree with TRBD1. The CDR3 reads CASSQDRGRDSPLHF. The CDR3 nucleotides read TGTGCCAGCAGCCAAGACAGGGGGCGGGATTCACCCCTCCACTTT.